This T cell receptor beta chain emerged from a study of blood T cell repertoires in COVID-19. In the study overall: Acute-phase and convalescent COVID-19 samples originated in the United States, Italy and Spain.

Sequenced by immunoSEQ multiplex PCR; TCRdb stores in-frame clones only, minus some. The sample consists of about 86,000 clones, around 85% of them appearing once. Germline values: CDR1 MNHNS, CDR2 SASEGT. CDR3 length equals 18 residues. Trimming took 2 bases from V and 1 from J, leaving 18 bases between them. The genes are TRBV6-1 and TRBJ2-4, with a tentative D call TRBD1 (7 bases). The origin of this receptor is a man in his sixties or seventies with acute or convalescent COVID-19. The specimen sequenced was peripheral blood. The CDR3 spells CASSELPTGRRAKNIQYF. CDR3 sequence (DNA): TGTGCCAGCAGTGAACTCCCGACAGGGAGGAGGGCCAAAAACATTCAGTACTTC.